The next 5 T cell receptor beta chains were all read from a single sample in a study of T cell repertoires in cytomegalovirus infection. Antigens for these TCRs are unknown. Using its own MiXCR run on the reads, TCRdb lists one record per CDR3 protein. The repertoire holds around 310,000 distinct CDR3 sequences, 29% seen once, with over 15% in the top ten. Material: cultured PBMCs, obtained from culture after CMV antigen stimulation. The receptors were sampled from a human donor in good health (CMV status not recorded). Some clones in this sample may be carry-over from other donors' samples.

There are many counts of this clonotype. The genes are TRBV5-1 and TRBJ2-1; D may correspond to TRBD1 or TRBD2 (5 bases each). CDR3 size: 16 residues. CDR1 and CDR2 (germline): SGHRS, YFSETQ. The germline V and J ends were trimmed by 6 bases and 0 bases, with 16 bases remaining between them. CDR3 bases: TGCGCCAGCACCCGGGACGGGATTAGCTCCTACAATGAGCAGTTCTTC. Protein: CASTRDGISSYNEQFF.

Only a few counts were recorded for this clonotype. The V gene is TRBV23-1, the J gene TRBJ2-1; 8 nucleotides align to TRBD2. TRBV23-1 is classed as an ORF, of uncertain function. The CDR3 consists of 16 residues. The V and J ends lost 4 bases and 2 bases, in that order; junction bases with no gene match: 7. The CDR3 sequence: CASSLTGGRPYNEQFF. CDR3 coding DNA: TGCGCCAGCAGTCTAACGGGAGGGAGGCCCTACAATGAGCAGTTCTTC.

This clonotype was recorded at least ten times. V gene TRBV11-3 combines with J gene TRBJ1-1; D is unresolved. The CDR3 runs 14 residues. V lost 3 bases to trimming and J lost 3 bases, with 11 bases between them. CDR1 is SGHNT, CDR2 YENEEA, per germline. The CDR3 loop is CASSFSGVDTEAFF. The DNA for the CDR3 is TGTGCCAGCAGCTTTTCCGGCGTAGACACTGAAGCTTTCTTT. Drawing the rest from reference TRBV11-3 and TRBJ1-1, the complete variable domain is EAGVVQSPRYKIIEKKQPVAFWCNPISGHNTLYWYLQNLGQGPELLIRYENEEAVDDSQLPKDRFSAERLKGVDSTLKIQPAELGDSAVYLCASSFSGVDTEAFFGQGTRLTVV.

This clonotype was counted ten times or more. V usage is TRBV7-6 and J usage is TRBJ2-1, with D perhaps TRBD2 (6 bases). The CDR3 runs to 17 residues. Germline CDR1 and CDR2: SGHVS and FNYEAQ. The V end lost 5 bases, the J end lost 2 bases, and 19 bases lay between the germline ends. CDR3 DNA sequence: TGTGCCAGCAGCCCGTCGTCGGGGGTCCGAGCCTACAATGAGCAGTTCTTC. This gives the protein CASSPSSGVRAYNEQFF.

The V gene is TRBV6-1, the J gene TRBJ2-7; D not resolved. Germline loops: CDR1 MNHNS, CDR2 SASEGT. The CDR3 runs 12 residues. The V end lost 4 bases, the J end lost 1 base, and 5 bases lay between the germline ends. The CDR3 spells CASSARSYEQYF. The CDR3 DNA follows: TGTGCCAGCAGTGCTAGGTCCTACGAGCAGTACTTC.